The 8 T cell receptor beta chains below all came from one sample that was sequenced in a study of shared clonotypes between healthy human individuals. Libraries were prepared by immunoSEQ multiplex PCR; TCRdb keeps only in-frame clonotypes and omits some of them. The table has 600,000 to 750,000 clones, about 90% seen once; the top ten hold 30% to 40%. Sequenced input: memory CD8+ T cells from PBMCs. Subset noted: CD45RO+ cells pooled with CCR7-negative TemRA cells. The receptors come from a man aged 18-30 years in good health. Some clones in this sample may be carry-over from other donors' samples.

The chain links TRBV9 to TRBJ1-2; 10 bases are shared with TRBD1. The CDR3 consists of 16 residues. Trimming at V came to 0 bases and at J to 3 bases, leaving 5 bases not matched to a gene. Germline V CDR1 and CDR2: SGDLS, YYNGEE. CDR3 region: CASSVGGTGVHYGYTF. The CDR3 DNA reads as TGTGCCAGCAGCGTAGGGGGGACAGGGGTCCACTATGGCTACACCTTC. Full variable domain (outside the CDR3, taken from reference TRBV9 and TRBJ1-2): DSGVTQTPKHLITATGQRVTLRCSPRSGDLSVYWYQQSLDQGLQFLIQYYNGEERAKGNILERFSAQQFPDLHSELNLSSLELGDSALYFCASSVGGTGVHYGYTFGSGTRLTVV.

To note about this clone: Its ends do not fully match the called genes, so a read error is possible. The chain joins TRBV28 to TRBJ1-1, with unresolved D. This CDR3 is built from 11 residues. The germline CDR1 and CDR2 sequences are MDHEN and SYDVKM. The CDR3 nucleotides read TGTGCCAGCAGTTTGGGATTAACCGGATCCTTT. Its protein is CASSLGLTGSF.

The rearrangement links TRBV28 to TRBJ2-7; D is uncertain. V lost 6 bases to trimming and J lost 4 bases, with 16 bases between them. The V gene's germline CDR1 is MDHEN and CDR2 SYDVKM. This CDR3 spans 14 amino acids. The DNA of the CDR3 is TGTGCCAGCAGCCCCATACTGACTGGATACGAGCAGTACTTC. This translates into CASSPILTGYEQYF.

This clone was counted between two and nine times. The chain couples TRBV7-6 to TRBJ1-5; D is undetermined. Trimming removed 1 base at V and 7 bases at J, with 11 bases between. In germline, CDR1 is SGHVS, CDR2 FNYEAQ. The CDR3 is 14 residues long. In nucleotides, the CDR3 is TGTGCCAGCAGCTTAGGACGGTACGAGCAGCCCCAGCATTTT. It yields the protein CASSLGRYEQPQHF.

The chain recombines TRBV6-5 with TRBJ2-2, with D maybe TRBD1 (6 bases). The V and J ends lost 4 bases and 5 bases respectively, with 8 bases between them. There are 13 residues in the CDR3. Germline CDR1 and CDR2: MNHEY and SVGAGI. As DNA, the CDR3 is TGTGCCAGCAGTTCAGGGGTTACCGGGGAGCTGTTTTTT. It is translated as CASSSGVTGELFF.

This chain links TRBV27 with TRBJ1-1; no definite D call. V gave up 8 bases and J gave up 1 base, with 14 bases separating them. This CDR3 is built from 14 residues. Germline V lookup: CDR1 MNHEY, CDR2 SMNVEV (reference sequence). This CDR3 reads CASRNNRKNTEAFF. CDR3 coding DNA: TGTGCCAGCCGTAACAACCGAAAGAACACTGAAGCTTTCTTT.

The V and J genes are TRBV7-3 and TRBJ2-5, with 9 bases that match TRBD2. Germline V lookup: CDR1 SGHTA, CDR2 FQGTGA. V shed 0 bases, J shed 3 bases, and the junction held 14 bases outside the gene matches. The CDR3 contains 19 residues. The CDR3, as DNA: TGTGCCAGCAGCTTAACCGCGGGACGTCTGCGGGAGGGTAAAGAGACCCAGTACTTC. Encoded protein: CASSLTAGRLREGKETQYF.

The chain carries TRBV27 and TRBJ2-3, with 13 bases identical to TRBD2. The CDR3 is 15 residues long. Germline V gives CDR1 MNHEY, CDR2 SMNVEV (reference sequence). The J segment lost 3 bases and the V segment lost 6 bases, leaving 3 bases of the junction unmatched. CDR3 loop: CASSRTSGRTDTQYF. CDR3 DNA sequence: TGTGCCAGCAGCCGGACTAGCGGGAGAACAGATACGCAGTATTTT.